Shown below are 29 T cell receptor beta chains from a single sample sequenced in a study of T cell changes during pregnancy in multiple sclerosis (dated by TCRdb to the late 2010s). To prepare the library, the immunoSEQ multiplex PCR assay was applied. TCRdb carries this immuneACCESS record with in-frame sequences only. Its versions omit some clonotypes, under half of them owing to an unresolved V gene in the studies checked, with the rest unexplained. The sample has under 130,000 clones on record, 85% to 95% of them singletons. The top ten clones comprise 0.75% to 0.95% of the sample. The material was peripheral blood, obtained after pregnancy. Receptor source: a female donor with multiple sclerosis, enrolled in a pregnancy study.

The CDR3 DNA reads as TGTGCCAGCAGTCTAAGCAGCGGGGGTAACACAGATACGCAGTATTTT. This gives the protein CASSLSSGGNTDTQYF. The J gene is TRBJ2-3, the V gene TRBV7-9, with 8 bases matching TRBD2. V trimming: 6 bases; J trimming: 2 bases; junction bases outside the gene matches: 10. The V gene's germline CDR1 is SEHNR and CDR2 FQNEAQ (reference sequence). The CDR3 has 16 amino acids.

This clone was found a few times. CDR3 residues: CASSRSGDTEAFF. The CDR3 region has the DNA TGTGCCAGCAGCCGATCGGGGGACACTGAAGCTTTCTTT. The chain links TRBV11-3 to TRBJ1-1; D may be TRBD1 (5 bases). The germline V gene encodes CDR1 SGHNT and CDR2 YENEEA. Trimming shortened V by 5 bases and J by 3 bases, and 10 bases separated the two germline ends. The CDR3 length is 13 residues.

The chain combines TRBV4-2 with TRBJ2-7; TRBD2 is a possible D gene (6 bases). The germline V and J ends were trimmed by 0 bases and 10 bases, with 19 bases remaining between them. The CDR3 length is 15 residues. The germline gives CDR1 LGHNA, CDR2 YNFKEQ. CDR3 nucleotide sequence: TGTGCCAGCAGCCAAGATCCGGGAGCCTCACAGCCTCAGTACTTC. Its protein is CASSQDPGASQPQYF.

As regards this clone: At one end, the junction sequence differs from germline, possibly due to a read error. The chain uses TRBV7-2 and TRBJ1-2; D may be TRBD1 (6 bases). CDR1 and CDR2 from the germline V gene are SGHTA and FQGNSA. CDR3 length: 14 amino acids. CDR3: CASSLGRQDQFPRF. The CDR3 coding sequence is TGTGCCAGCAGCTTAGGCAGACAGGACCAATTTCCTAGATTC.

The rearrangement links TRBV27 to TRBJ2-2; D may be TRBD2 (6 bases). Per the germline V gene, CDR1 is MNHEY and CDR2 is SMNVEV (reference sequence). Trimming shortened V by 0 bases and J by 6 bases, and 17 bases separated the two germline ends. The CDR3 consists of 17 residues. CDR3 protein: CASSLSGGRFVAGELFF. In nucleotides, the CDR3 is TGTGCCAGCAGTTTATCGGGGGGTAGGTTCGTGGCCGGGGAGCTGTTTTTT.

The rearrangement links TRBV18 to TRBJ1-1; tentative D call: TRBD1 (5 bases). The germline gives CDR1 KGHSH, CDR2 LQKENI. The CDR3 has 12 residues. The V and J ends lost 3 bases and 6 bases respectively, with 8 bases between them. The CDR3 DNA reads as TGTGCCAGCTCACCCGTAGGGGCTGAAGCTTTCTTT. Its protein is CASSPVGAEAFF.

The V call is TRBV29-1, the J call TRBJ1-1; TRBD1 aligns across 7 bases. The J segment lost 2 bases and the V segment lost 6 bases, leaving 9 bases of the junction unmatched. Germline CDR1 and CDR2: SQVTM and ANQGSEA. CDR3 size: 14 residues. CDR3 loop: CSVVPNRGNTEAFF. CDR3 DNA: TGCAGCGTGGTGCCAAACAGGGGAAACACTGAAGCTTTCTTT.

The chain joins TRBV19 to TRBJ1-2; the D is unclear. Deletions cut 6 bases from V and 5 bases from J, with 19 bases between. Germline CDR1 and CDR2: LNHDA and SQIVND (reference sequence). CDR3 length equals 15 residues. The CDR3 is CASSPTVFGLYGYTF. CDR3 coding DNA: TGTGCCAGTAGCCCTACGGTTTTTGGGCTTTATGGCTACACCTTC.

V gene TRBV19 combines with J gene TRBJ2-1, with 8 bases aligning to TRBD1. The germline gives CDR1 LNHDA, CDR2 SQIVND (reference sequence). V shed 7 bases and J 3 bases; nucleotides not matched to a gene: 14. This CDR3 spans 17 amino acids. DNA of the CDR3: TGTGCCAGTACCCCCGGCGCAGGGGGCCTAAACTACAATGAGCAGTTCTTC. Its translation: CASTPGAGGLNYNEQFF.

This chain uses TRBV2 with TRBJ2-7; 14 bases agree with TRBD2. Germline CDR1 is SNHLY and CDR2 is FYNNEI. This CDR3 spans 18 amino acids. V lost 4 bases to trimming and J lost 3 bases; unmatched junction nucleotides: 11. The CDR3 reads CASSVDRTSGGIGYEQYF. CDR3 DNA sequence: TGTGCCAGCAGTGTCGATAGGACTAGCGGGGGGATTGGCTACGAGCAGTACTTC. The full variable domain, in which reference TRBV2 and TRBJ2-7 provide the parts outside the CDR3, is EPEVTQTPSHQVTQMGQEVILRCVPISNHLYFYWYRQILGQKVEFLVSFYNNEISEKSEIFDDQFSVERPDGSNFTLKIRSTKLEDSAMYFCASSVDRTSGGIGYEQYFGPGTRLTVT.

The V call is TRBV6-5, the J call TRBJ1-1; weak D call: TRBD1 (5 bases). This CDR3 region has 13 residues. CDR1 and CDR2 from the germline V gene are MNHEY and SVGAGI. Trimming shortened V by 2 bases and J by 4 bases, and 8 bases separated the two germline ends. In DNA form, the CDR3 reads TGTGCCAGCAGTTACGTTGACAGCACTGAAGCTTTCTTT. Its translation: CASSYVDSTEAFF.

The gene calls are TRBV27 and TRBJ2-7, with 11 bases identical to TRBD2. The germline gives CDR1 MNHEY, CDR2 SMNVEV (reference sequence). There are 15 residues in the CDR3. J lost 2 bases, V lost 5 bases, and 5 bases had no gene match. This CDR3 reads CASSRRLAGTYEQYF. The CDR3 DNA follows: TGTGCCAGCAGTCGCCGACTAGCGGGGACCTACGAGCAGTACTTC.

The rearrangement uses TRBV12-5 and TRBJ2-2; D gene unclear. Germline CDR1 is LGHNT and CDR2 is FRNRAP. The CDR3 runs 11 residues. The germline V and J ends were trimmed by 5 bases and 8 bases, with 6 bases remaining between them. DNA of the CDR3: TGTGCTAGTGGTCCCGGTGGGGAGCTGTTTTTT. Translating it yields CASGPGGELFF. The variable domain in full, with the rest retrieved from reference TRBV12-5 and TRBJ2-2, is DARVTQTPRHKVTEMGQEVTMRCQPILGHNTVFWYRQTMMQGLELLAYFRNRAPLDDSGMPKDRFSAEMPDATLATLKIQPSEPRDSAVYFCASGPGGELFFGEGSRLTVL.

This sequence joins TRBV7-7 and TRBJ2-1; D is undetermined. Germline CDR1 SSHAT, CDR2 FNYEAQ (reference sequence). The CDR3 is 13 amino acids. The germline V and J ends were trimmed by 5 bases and 10 bases, with 15 bases remaining between them. DNA for the CDR3: TGTGCCAGCAGCCAAGACTGGATCCAAGAGCAGTTCTTC. Protein: CASSQDWIQEQFF.

The V and J genes are TRBV27 and TRBJ1-2; TRBD1 matches at 8 bases. Unmatched junction bases numbered 14, after V lost 4 bases and J lost 4 bases. The germline V gene encodes CDR1 MNHEY and CDR2 SMNVEV (reference sequence). The CDR3 covers 17 residues. CDR3 sequence (DNA): TGTGCCAGCAGTTCGGACAGGGTGCCCGAGGGAATCTATGGCTACACCTTC. Its translation: CASSSDRVPEGIYGYTF.

This chain connects TRBV30 to TRBJ1-4, with 8 positions matching TRBD1. Germline CDR1 GTSNPN, CDR2 SVGIG (reference sequence). The CDR3 sequence is 14 residues long. J was trimmed by 12 bases and V by 4 bases; bases with no gene match: 13. The CDR3 DNA reads TGTGCCTGGAAACCCCAGGGGGCTCACTGGGAACTGTTTTTT. Translated: CAWKPQGAHWELFF.

This chain uses TRBV27 with TRBJ1-2, with 9 bases fitting TRBD1. The CDR3 extends over 15 amino acids. Germline CDR1 is MNHEY and CDR2 is SMNVEV (reference sequence). The V gene end was trimmed by 4 bases and the J gene end by 4 bases; junction bases not matched to a gene: 7. The CDR3 DNA is TGTGCCAGCAGTTCCACAGGGGGCATGGGCTATGGCTACACCTTC. Translating gives CASSSTGGMGYGYTF.

The V and J genes are TRBV7-9 and TRBJ2-5; 7 nucleotides match TRBD1. The CDR3 length is 14 residues. Losses at the gene ends were 5 bases for V and 1 base for J; bases not matched to a gene: 4. Germline V gene sequence: CDR1 SEHNR, CDR2 FQNEAQ (reference sequence). CDR3 DNA: TGTGCCAGCAGCCCCGGACAGGTCCAAGAGACCCAGTACTTC. Its translation: CASSPGQVQETQYF.

This chain joins TRBV19 and TRBJ1-5, with D perhaps matching TRBD1 (6 bases). This CDR3 comprises 17 residues. V lost 7 bases and J 5 bases, leaving 24 bases between the germline ends. The V gene's germline CDR1 is LNHDA and CDR2 SQIVND (reference sequence). The CDR3 sequence: CASTPGAGSSRHQPQHF. CDR3 nucleotides: TGTGCCAGTACTCCAGGGGCAGGGTCGTCGCGGCATCAGCCCCAGCATTTT.

The chain uses TRBV27 and TRBJ2-7; D unclear. V lost 4 bases to trimming and J lost 0 bases, with 4 bases between them. The CDR3 is 12 amino acids. Germline V gene lookup returns CDR1 MNHEY and CDR2 SMNVEV (reference sequence). CDR3 region: CASSSSSYEQYF. The DNA of the CDR3 is TGTGCCAGCAGTTCCAGCTCCTACGAGCAGTACTTC.

In the case of this clone: Germline and junction disagree at one end, which may indicate a read error. The V gene is TRBV4-3, the J gene TRBJ2-2, with D maybe TRBD1 (5 bases). The V gene's germline CDR1 is LGHNA and CDR2 YSLEER. The CDR3 loop spans 14 amino acids. CDR3 DNA sequence: TGCGTCAGCAGCCGTGTAGGGGACACCGGGGAGCTGTTTTTT. It translates to CVSSRVGDTGELFF.

This chain joins TRBV9 and TRBJ2-1, with TRBD1 as a possible D gene (6 bases). Germline-derived CDR1 and CDR2 are SGDLS and YYNGEE. Trimming stripped 3 bases from V and 6 bases from J, with 19 bases between. The CDR3 contains 16 residues. The CDR3 nucleotides are TGTGCCAGCAGCGAGTGGGACAAAATCGGCCCCAATGAGCAGTTCTTC. Protein: CASSEWDKIGPNEQFF.

The CDR3 protein is CASSSGTAHYGYTF. DNA for the CDR3: TGTGCCAGCAGTTCCGGGACAGCCCACTATGGCTACACCTTC. The genes are TRBV28 and TRBJ1-2; 7 nucleotides line up with TRBD1. Trimming at V came to 4 bases and at J to 3 bases, leaving 5 bases not matched to a gene. The CDR3 covers 14 residues. Germline assignment: CDR1 MDHEN and CDR2 SYDVKM.

V and J are TRBV18 and TRBJ1-1; 8 bases match TRBD1. This CDR3 contains 15 residues. The germline V gene encodes CDR1 KGHSH and CDR2 LQKENI. V lost 1 base, J lost 1 base, and 2 bases stayed unmatched. As DNA, the CDR3 is TGTGCCAGCTCACCACAAGGACAGGGGAACACTGAAGCTTTCTTT. Its protein product is CASSPQGQGNTEAFF. The entire variable domain, with the rest obtained from reference TRBV18 and TRBJ1-1, is as follows: NAGVMQNPRHLVRRRGQEARLRCSPMKGHSHVYWYRQLPEEGLKFMVYLQKENIIDESGMPKERFSAEFPKEGPSILRIQQVVRGDSAAYFCASSPQGQGNTEAFFGQGTRLTVV.

The chain combines TRBV11-2 with TRBJ2-7, with 12 bases fitting TRBD2. The CDR3 runs 15 residues. Germline CDR1 SGHAT, CDR2 FQNNGV. V lost 6 bases, J lost 5 bases, and 8 bases stayed unmatched. CDR3 coding DNA: TGTGCCAGCAGGGGGACTAGCGGGTGGGGAGACGAGCAGTACTTC. Amino acids: CASRGTSGWGDEQYF. The full variable domain, rest sourced from reference TRBV11-2 and TRBJ2-7, is EAGVAQSPRYKIIEKRQSVAFWCNPISGHATLYWYQQILGQGPKLLIQFQNNGVVDDSQLPKDRFSAERLKGVDSTLKIQPAKLEDSAVYLCASRGTSGWGDEQYFGPGTRLTVT.

The chain joins TRBV7-9 to TRBJ1-4, with 8 nucleotides matching TRBD1. Germline values: CDR1 SEHNR, CDR2 FQNEAQ (reference sequence). The CDR3 loop spans 15 amino acids. V lost 4 bases to trimming and J lost 8 bases; unmatched junction nucleotides: 9. The CDR3 here is CASSSRTGWLEKLFF. CDR3 DNA: TGTGCCAGCAGCTCCCGGACAGGGTGGTTAGAAAAACTGTTTTTT.

This chain links TRBV5-4 with TRBJ2-1; 8 bases align to TRBD2. This CDR3 spans 16 amino acids. Trimming cost V 5 bases and J 1 base; bases outside gene matches: 8. Per germline, CDR1 SGHNT and CDR2 YYREEE (reference sequence). CDR3 sequence (DNA): TGTGCCAGCAGACCCCAGCGGGAGAGATCCTACAATGAGCAGTTCTTC. Its translation: CASRPQRERSYNEQFF.

The J gene is TRBJ2-2, the V gene TRBV9; 8 nucleotides line up with TRBD1. Trimming removed 4 bases from V and 4 bases from J; junction bases left unmatched: 6. Germline CDR1 and CDR2: SGDLS and YYNGEE. The CDR3 consists of 15 residues. The CDR3 protein is CASSPRTGITGELFF. CDR3 DNA sequence: TGTGCCAGCAGCCCGAGGACAGGGATCACCGGGGAGCTGTTTTTT.

V usage is TRBV6-1 and J usage is TRBJ2-6; D gene ambiguous. In germline, CDR1 is MNHNS, CDR2 SASEGT. V lost 7 bases, J lost 0 bases, and 7 bases lay in between. This CDR3 contains 14 residues. The DNA of the CDR3 is TGTGCCAGCATCTGGAGCTCTGGGGCCAACGTCCTGACTTTC. It specifies CASIWSSGANVLTF.